The clone carrying this TCR beta chain was found a few times. TCR beta CDR3 region amplification was performed from RNA transcripts. The HTBI primer set was used in a first-round RT-PCR of the TCR CDR3. From the multiplex PCR reads, TCRdb called clonotypes with MiXCR, one entry per CDR3 protein. In the table there are around 600,000 distinct CDR3 sequences, roughly 15% of which are singletons. This record comes from a study of T cells in Graves' hyperthyroidism and ophthalmopathy. The CDR3 has 14 amino acids. Trimming cost V 2 bases and J 4 bases, with 12 bases left between them. Germline lookup yields CDR1 SGHKS and CDR2 YYEKEE (reference sequence).

The gene calls are TRBV5-5 and TRBJ1-1; no firm D call. This clonotype originated in a woman between 45 and 60 years old with Graves' ophthalmopathy. The sequenced sample was blood. CDR3: CASSFYVPGTEAFF. CDR3 DNA: TGTGCCAGCAGCTTTTACGTGCCGGGCACTGAAGCTTTCTTT.